Described below is a single TCR beta chain sequence and its context. These data are taken from a study of cytomegalovirus exposure and HLA in healthy donors. Study summary: Assignment to the Caucasian-associated ancestry cluster applied to around four fifths of the approximately 420 genotyped donors.

Germline assignment: CDR1 SGHNT and CDR2 YYREEE (reference sequence). The CDR3 loop spans 15 amino acids. Losses at the gene ends were 4 bases for V and 3 bases for J; bases not matched to a gene: 7. PCR primers comprised 60 Vbeta and 13 Jbeta primers. This table comes from immunoSEQ multiplex PCR, and its TCRdb copy is limited to in-frame clones, with some not included. The sample lists more than 90,000 clones; about 80% were seen once. The sample comprised PBMCs. The sequence derives from a man in his forties in good health and CMV-seronegative. The chain combines TRBV5-4 with TRBJ2-3; 8 nucleotides line up with TRBD1. The CDR3 DNA reads TGTGCCAGCAGCCTAGGACAGGGTCCAACAGATACGCAGTATTTT. Translating gives CASSLGQGPTDTQYF. The full variable domain, with the rest looked up from reference TRBV5-4 and TRBJ2-3, is ETGVTQSPTHLIKTRGQQVTLRCSSQSGHNTVSWYQQALGQGPQFIFQYYREEENGRGNFPPRFSGLQFPNYSSELNVNALELDDSALYLCASSLGQGPTDTQYFGPGTRLTVL.